This T cell receptor beta chain was sequenced in a study of metastatic and nonmetastatic thyroid tumors. Turning to the study itself: Patients with malignant and benign thyroid disease provided blood and tumor or nodule tissue, whose repertoires were compared. The study's findings and limits: For both blood and tumor, malignant thyroid tumors reportedly showed significantly higher TCR beta diversity than benign nodules did.

In its sample, this clone was seen many times. Its antigen remains unknown. The authors' processing: CDR3 differences across clinicopathological groups were used to build a distant-metastasis classifier for papillary thyroid cancer. With MiXCR, TCRdb called clones anew from the PCR reads. These V and J calls rely on TCRdb rather than the paper's analysis. Of 25,000 to 30,000 clones listed, approximately 16% were seen once; the top ten hold 4% to 5%. Ahead of thyroid surgery, no patient had received treatment of any kind. Germline assignment: CDR1 MNHEY and CDR2 SMNVEV (reference sequence). This CDR3 comprises 12 residues. The V gene lost 5 bases and the J gene lost 3 bases, with 8 bases spanning the gap.

The receptor's source is a female donor with papillary thyroid cancer or a benign thyroid nodule (not recorded which). Some clones in this sample may be carry-over from other donors' samples. The chain is built from TRBV27 and TRBJ2-7; a weak D match, TRBD2 (6 bases). Source material: blood. CDR3 sequence: CASSGDFYEQYF. CDR3 bases: TGTGCCAGCAGTGGGGACTTCTACGAGCAGTACTTC.